The 6 T cell receptor beta chains below were found in one sample sequenced in a study of blood T cell repertoires in COVID-19 (dated by TCRdb to 2020 to 2021). To prepare the library, the immunoSEQ multiplex PCR assay was applied. TCRdb carries this immuneACCESS record with in-frame sequences only. Its versions omit some clonotypes, under half of them owing to an unresolved V gene in the studies checked, with the rest unexplained. Within this sample are just over 150,000 clones, with 70% to 85% of them counted one time only. The top ten hold about a fifth of the sample. The sequenced sample was peripheral blood. Receptors originate from a woman older than 75 with acute or convalescent COVID-19.

This sequence joins TRBV2 and TRBJ2-2; 10 bases line up with TRBD1. Trimming took 5 bases from V and 0 from J; bases not matched to a gene: 6. CDR3 length: 17 residues. CDR1 is SNHLY and CDR2 is FYNNEI in the germline V gene. The CDR3 loop is CASSPGQGVSNTGELFF. The CDR3 DNA is TGTGCCAGCAGTCCCGGACAGGGGGTTTCGAACACCGGGGAGCTGTTTTTT.

This clone has just one count. The genes are TRBV6-5 and TRBJ1-2, with D maybe TRBD1 (5 bases). CDR3 length: 15 residues. Trimming took off 7 bases at V and 4 bases at J, with 19 bases between the two ends. Germline CDR1 MNHEY, CDR2 SVGAGI. In DNA form, the CDR3 reads TGTGCCAGCACCCCTTTACGGGGGTCAGCCTATGGCTACACCTTC. This gives the protein CASTPLRGSAYGYTF.

This clone was counted only a few times. This chain connects TRBV27 to TRBJ2-5; 10 bases fit TRBD1. Germline V gene sequence: CDR1 MNHEY, CDR2 SMNVEV (reference sequence). V shed 5 bases and J 7 bases; nucleotides not matched to a gene: 10. This CDR3 is 15 amino acids long. Written as DNA, the CDR3 is TGTGCCAGCAGTCCGGGACAGGGGAGAGGTGCGACCCAGTACTTC. Its protein product is CASSPGQGRGATQYF.

This sequence joins TRBV7-8 and TRBJ2-3, with TRBD1 matching over 10 bases. The length of the CDR3 is 17 residues. CDR1 SGHVS and CDR2 FQNEAQ come from the germline V gene. V was clipped by 0 bases and J by 3 bases; unmatched bases: 6. The DNA for the CDR3 is TGTGCCAGCAGCTTAGCGGGGGGACAGGGGAGGACAGATACGCAGTATTTT. Protein sequence: CASSLAGGQGRTDTQYF.

The gene calls are TRBV6-6 and TRBJ2-4; tentative D call: TRBD2 (6 bases). Trimming left V 1 base short and J 7 bases short, with 11 bases between. This CDR3 is 14 amino acids long. Germline assignment: CDR1 MNHNY and CDR2 SVGAGI (reference sequence). This CDR3 reads CASSYLEGINIQYF. The CDR3 nucleotides are TGTGCCAGCAGTTACTTGGAGGGCATCAACATTCAGTACTTC.

The V and J genes are TRBV6-5 and TRBJ1-1; 11 bases map to TRBD1. With V trimmed by 6 bases and J by 4 bases, 7 bases remained unmatched. CDR1 is MNHEY, CDR2 SVGAGI, per germline. The CDR3 has 15 residues. This chain's CDR3 is CASRRGQGDFTEAFF. The CDR3 DNA sequence: TGTGCCAGCAGGAGGGGACAGGGGGATTTCACTGAAGCTTTCTTT.